This T cell receptor (beta chain) is from a study of control samples from healthy donors and cancer patients. Germline V gene data show CDR1 as MGHDK and CDR2 as SYGVNS. J was trimmed by 7 bases and V by 1 base; bases with no gene match: 7. This CDR3 region has 16 residues. TCRdb's copy holds only in-frame clones and misses some; the assay was immunoSEQ multiplex PCR. This table has over 120,000 clones, just under 95% appearing once. The clonotype was recovered from a man between 60 and 75 years old with colorectal cancer. J is TRBJ1-1 and V is TRBV25-1; 12 nucleotides match TRBD1. Sequencing was done on a sample of PBMCs. The DNA for the CDR3 is TGTGCCAGCAGTGAATCCAAGGGACAGGGGGCGGGTGAAGCTTTCTTT. Protein: CASSESKGQGAGEAFF.